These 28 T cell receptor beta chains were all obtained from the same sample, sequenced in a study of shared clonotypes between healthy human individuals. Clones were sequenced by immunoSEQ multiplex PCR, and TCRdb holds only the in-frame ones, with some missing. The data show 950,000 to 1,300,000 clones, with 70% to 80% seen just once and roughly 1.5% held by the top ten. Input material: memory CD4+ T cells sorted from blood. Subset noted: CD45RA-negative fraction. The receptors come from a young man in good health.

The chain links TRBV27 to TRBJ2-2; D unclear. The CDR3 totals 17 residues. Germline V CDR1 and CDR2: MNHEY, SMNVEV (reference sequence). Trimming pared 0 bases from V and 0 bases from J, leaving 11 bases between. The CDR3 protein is CASSLSGLRTNTGELFF. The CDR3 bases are TGTGCCAGCAGTTTATCGGGTCTCCGGACGAACACCGGGGAGCTGTTTTTT.

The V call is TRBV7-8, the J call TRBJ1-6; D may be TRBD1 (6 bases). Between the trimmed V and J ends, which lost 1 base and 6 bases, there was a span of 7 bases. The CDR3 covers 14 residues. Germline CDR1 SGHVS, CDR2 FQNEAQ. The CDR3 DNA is TGTGCCAGCAGCTTAGGGGGGGCTAATTCACCCCTCCACTTT. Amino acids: CASSLGGANSPLHF.

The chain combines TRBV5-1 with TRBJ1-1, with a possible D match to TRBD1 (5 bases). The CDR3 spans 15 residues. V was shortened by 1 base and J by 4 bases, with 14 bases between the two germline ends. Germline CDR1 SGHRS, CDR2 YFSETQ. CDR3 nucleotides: TGCGCCAGCAGCTTGTCAGGTGGGGCAGGCACTGAAGCTTTCTTT. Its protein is CASSLSGGAGTEAFF.

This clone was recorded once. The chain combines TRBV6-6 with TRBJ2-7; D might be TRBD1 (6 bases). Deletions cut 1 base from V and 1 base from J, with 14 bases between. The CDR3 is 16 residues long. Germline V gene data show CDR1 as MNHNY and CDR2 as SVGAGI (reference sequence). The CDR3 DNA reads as TGTGCCAGCAGTTACTGGGGGCACAGGAGATCCTACGAGCAGTACTTC. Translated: CASSYWGHRRSYEQYF.

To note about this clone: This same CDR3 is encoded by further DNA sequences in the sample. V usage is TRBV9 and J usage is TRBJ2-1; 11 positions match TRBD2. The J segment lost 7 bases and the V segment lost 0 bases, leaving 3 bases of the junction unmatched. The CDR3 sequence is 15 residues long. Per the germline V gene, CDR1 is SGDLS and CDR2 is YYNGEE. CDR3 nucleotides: TGTGCCAGCAGCGTAGGTGGACTAGCGGGTAATGAGCAGTTCTTC. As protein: CASSVGGLAGNEQFF. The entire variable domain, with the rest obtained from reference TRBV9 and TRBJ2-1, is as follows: DSGVTQTPKHLITATGQRVTLRCSPRSGDLSVYWYQQSLDQGLQFLIQYYNGEERAKGNILERFSAQQFPDLHSELNLSSLELGDSALYFCASSVGGLAGNEQFFGPGTRLTVL.

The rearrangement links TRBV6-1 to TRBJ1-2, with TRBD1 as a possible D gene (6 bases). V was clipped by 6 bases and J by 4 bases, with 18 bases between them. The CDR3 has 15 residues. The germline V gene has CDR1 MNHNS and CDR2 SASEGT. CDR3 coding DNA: TGTGCCAGCAGCCCGGGGGGGCGAGGAGGCTATGGCTACACCTTC. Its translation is CASSPGGRGGYGYTF.

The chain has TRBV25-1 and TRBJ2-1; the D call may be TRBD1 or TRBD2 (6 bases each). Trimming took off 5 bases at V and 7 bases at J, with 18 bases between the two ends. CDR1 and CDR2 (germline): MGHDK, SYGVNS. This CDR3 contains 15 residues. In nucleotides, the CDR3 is TGTGCCAGCAGTCGTTCCCTAGTAGGGGGGAATGAGCAGTTCTTC. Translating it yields CASSRSLVGGNEQFF.

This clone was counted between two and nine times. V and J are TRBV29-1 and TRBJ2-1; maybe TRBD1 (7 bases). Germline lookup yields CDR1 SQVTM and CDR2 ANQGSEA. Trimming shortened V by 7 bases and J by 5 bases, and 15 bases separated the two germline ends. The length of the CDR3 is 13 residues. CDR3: CSGRRGRNNEQFF. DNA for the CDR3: TGCAGCGGAAGGAGGGGGCGGAACAATGAGCAGTTCTTC.

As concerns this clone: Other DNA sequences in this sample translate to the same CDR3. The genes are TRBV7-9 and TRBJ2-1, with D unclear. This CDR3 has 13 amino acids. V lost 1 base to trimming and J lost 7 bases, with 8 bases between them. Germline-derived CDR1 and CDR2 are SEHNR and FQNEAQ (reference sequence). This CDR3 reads CASSLGRRNEQFF. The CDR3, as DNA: TGTGCCAGCAGCTTAGGGCGGAGAAATGAGCAGTTCTTC.

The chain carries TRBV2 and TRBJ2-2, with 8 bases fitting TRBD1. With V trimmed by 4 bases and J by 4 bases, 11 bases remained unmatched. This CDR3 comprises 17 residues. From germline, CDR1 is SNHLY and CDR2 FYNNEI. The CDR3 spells CASSALKGDRLTGELFF. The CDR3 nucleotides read TGTGCCAGCAGTGCACTCAAAGGGGACAGGCTCACCGGGGAGCTGTTTTTT.

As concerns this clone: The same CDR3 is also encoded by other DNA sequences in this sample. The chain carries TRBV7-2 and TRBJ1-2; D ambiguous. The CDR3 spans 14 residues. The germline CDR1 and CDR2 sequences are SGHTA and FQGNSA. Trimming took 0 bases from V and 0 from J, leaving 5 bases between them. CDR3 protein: CASSLAGSNYGYTF. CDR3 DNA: TGTGCCAGCAGCTTAGCGGGGTCTAACTATGGCTACACCTTC.

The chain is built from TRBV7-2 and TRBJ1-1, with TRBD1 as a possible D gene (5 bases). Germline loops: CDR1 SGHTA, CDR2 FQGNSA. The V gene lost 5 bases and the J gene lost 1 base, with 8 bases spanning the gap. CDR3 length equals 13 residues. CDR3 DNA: TGTGCCAGCAGCGGGGGACGGAACACTGAAGCTTTCTTT. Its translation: CASSGGRNTEAFF.

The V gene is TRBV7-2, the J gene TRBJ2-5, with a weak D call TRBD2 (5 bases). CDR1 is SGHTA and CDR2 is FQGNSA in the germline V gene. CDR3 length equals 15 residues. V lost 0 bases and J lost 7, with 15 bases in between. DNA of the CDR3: TGTGCCAGCAGCTTAGCGCGGGCCAGCTCAGGGACCCAGTACTTC. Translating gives CASSLARASSGTQYF.

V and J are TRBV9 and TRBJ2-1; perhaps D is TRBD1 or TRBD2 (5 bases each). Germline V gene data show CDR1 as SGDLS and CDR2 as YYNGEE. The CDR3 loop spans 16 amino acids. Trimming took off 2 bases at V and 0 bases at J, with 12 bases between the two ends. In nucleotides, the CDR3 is TGTGCCAGCAGCGTCGGGGCGGTCAGCTCCTACAATGAGCAGTTCTTC. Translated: CASSVGAVSSYNEQFF.

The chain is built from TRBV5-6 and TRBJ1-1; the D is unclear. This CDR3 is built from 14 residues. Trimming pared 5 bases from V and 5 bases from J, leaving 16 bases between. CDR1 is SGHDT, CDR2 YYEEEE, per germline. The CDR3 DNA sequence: TGTGCCAGCAGTCCCCTAAGCGGGTATACTGAAGCTTTCTTT. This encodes CASSPLSGYTEAFF.

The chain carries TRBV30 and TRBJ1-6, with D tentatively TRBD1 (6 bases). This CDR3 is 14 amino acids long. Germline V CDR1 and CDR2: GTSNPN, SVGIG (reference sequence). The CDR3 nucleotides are TGTGCGGGGGTTGTAGGGGGATATAATTCACCCCTCCACTTT. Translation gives CAGVVGGYNSPLHF.

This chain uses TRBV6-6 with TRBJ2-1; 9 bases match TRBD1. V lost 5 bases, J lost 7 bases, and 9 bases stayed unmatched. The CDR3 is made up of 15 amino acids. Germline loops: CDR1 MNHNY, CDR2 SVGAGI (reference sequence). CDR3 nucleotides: TGTGCCAGCAGTAACACAGGGGGCAATCGGAATGAGCAGTTCTTC. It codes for CASSNTGGNRNEQFF.

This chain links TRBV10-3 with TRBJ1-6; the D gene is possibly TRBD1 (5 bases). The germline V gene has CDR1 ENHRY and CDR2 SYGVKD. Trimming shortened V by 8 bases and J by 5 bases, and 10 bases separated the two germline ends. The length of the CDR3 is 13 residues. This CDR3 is CAISRGDNSPLHF. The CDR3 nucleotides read TGTGCCATCTCGCGGGGCGATAATTCACCCCTCCACTTT.

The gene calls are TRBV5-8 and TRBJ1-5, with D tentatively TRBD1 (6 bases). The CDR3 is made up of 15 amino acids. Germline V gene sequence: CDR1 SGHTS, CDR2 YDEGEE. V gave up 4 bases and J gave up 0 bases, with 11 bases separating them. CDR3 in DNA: TGTGCCAGCAGCCTGAGGGGGTATAGCAATCAGCCCCAGCATTTT. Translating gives CASSLRGYSNQPQHF.

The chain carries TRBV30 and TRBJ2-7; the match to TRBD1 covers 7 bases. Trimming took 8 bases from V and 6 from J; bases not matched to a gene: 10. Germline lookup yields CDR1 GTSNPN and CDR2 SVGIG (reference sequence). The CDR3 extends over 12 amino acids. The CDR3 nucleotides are TGTGCCAGTGCACAGGGGAAAGGCGAGCAGTACTTC. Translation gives CASAQGKGEQYF.

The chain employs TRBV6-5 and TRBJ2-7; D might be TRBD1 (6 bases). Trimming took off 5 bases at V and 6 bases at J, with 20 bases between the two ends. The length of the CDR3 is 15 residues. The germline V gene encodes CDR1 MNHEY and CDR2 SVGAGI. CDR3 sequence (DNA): TGTGCCAGCAGTCCTTCCTCAGGGGCCGATGGCGAGCAGTACTTC. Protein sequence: CASSPSSGADGEQYF.

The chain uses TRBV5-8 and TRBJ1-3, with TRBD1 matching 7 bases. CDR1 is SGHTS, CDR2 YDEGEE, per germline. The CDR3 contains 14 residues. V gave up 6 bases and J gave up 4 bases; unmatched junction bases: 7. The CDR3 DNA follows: TGTGCCAGCAAACCAGGGGGGGCCGGAAACACCATATATTTT. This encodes CASKPGGAGNTIYF. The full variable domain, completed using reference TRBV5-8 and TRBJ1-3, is EAGVTQSPTHLIKTRGQQATLRCSPISGHTSVYWYQQALGLGLQFLLWYDEGEERNRGNFPPRFSGRQFPNYSSELNVNALELEDSALYLCASKPGGAGNTIYFGEGSWLTVV.

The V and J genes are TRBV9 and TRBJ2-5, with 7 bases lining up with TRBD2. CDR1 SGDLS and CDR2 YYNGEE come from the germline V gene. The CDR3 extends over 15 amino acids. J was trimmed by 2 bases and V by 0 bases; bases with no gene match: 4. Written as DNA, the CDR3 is TGTGCCAGCAGCGTAGAGAGGGGACTACAAGAGACCCAGTACTTC. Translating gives CASSVERGLQETQYF.

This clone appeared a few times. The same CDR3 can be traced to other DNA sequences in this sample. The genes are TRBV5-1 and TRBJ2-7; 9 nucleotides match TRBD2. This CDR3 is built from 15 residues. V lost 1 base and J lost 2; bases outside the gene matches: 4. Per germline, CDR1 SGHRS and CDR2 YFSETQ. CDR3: CASSLRLADPYEQYF. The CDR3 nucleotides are TGCGCCAGCAGCTTGCGACTAGCGGACCCCTACGAGCAGTACTTC.

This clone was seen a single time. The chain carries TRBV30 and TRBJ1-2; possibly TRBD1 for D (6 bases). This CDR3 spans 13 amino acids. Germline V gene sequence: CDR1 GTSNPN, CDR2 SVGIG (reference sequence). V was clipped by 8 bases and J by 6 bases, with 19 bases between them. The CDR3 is CALSWGQKDGYTF. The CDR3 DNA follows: TGTGCCCTATCGTGGGGGCAAAAGGATGGCTACACCTTC.

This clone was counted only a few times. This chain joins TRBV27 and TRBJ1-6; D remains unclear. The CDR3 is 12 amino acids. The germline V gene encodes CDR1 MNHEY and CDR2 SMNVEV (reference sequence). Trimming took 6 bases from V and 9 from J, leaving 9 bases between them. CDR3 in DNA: TGTGCCAGCAGCAAGGTCGGTTCACCCCTCCACTTT. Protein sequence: CASSKVGSPLHF.

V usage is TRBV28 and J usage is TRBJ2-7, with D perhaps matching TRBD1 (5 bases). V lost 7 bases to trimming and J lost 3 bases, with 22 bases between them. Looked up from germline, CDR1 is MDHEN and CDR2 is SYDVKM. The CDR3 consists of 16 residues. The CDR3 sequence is CASTSLGVQGSYEQYF. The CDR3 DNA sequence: TGTGCCAGCACTTCCCTAGGGGTTCAAGGAAGCTACGAGCAGTACTTC.

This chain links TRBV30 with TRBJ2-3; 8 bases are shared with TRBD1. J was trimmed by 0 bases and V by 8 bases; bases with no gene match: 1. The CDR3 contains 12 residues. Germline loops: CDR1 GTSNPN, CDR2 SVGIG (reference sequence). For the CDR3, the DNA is TGTGCCGGGACAGGTAGCACAGATACGCAGTATTTT. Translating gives CAGTGSTDTQYF. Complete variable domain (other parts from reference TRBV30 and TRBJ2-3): SQTIHQWPATLVQPVGSPLSLECTVEGTSNPNLYWYRQAAGRGLQLLFYSVGIGQISSEVPQNLSASRPQDRQFILSSKKLLLSDSGFYLCAGTGSTDTQYFGPGTRLTVL.